The 17 T cell receptor beta chains below all came from one sample that was sequenced in a study of blood T cell repertoires in COVID-19. Repertoires were generated with immunoSEQ multiplex PCR, while TCRdb's copy carries only in-frame clones and drops some. The data contain 40,000 or so clones, roughly four fifths of them singletons. Sequenced material: peripheral blood. The receptors derive from a woman in her 70s with acute or convalescent COVID-19.

The chain carries TRBV28 and TRBJ1-5; possibly TRBD1 for D (5 bases). The length of the CDR3 is 14 residues. V dropped 7 bases and J dropped 6 bases, with 16 bases sitting between them. Germline CDR1 MDHEN, CDR2 SYDVKM. CDR3 protein: CASNSRGGGQPQHF. The CDR3 DNA reads as TGTGCCAGCAATAGCCGGGGCGGGGGTCAGCCCCAGCATTTT.

CDR3 DNA: TGTGCCAGCAGCCAGGGAACAGGCTTAGCTAACTATGGCTACACCTTC. Its protein product is CASSQGTGLANYGYTF. The chain employs TRBV4-2 and TRBJ1-2, with D possibly TRBD1 on 5 matching bases. V lost 3 bases and J lost 0, with 14 bases in between. The CDR3 has 16 amino acids. Per the germline V gene, CDR1 is LGHNA and CDR2 is YNFKEQ.

The CDR3 loop reads CASSLTYQRGYEQYF. The CDR3 nucleotides are TGTGCCAGCAGCTTAACATACCAGCGGGGCTACGAGCAGTACTTC. V is TRBV7-2 and J is TRBJ2-7, with 7 bases that match TRBD2. The CDR3 has 15 residues. CDR1 is SGHTA, CDR2 FQGNSA, per germline. The ends lost 2 bases at V and 3 bases at J; junction bases unmatched: 7.

The rearrangement links TRBV6-1 to TRBJ2-5; 7 nucleotides line up with TRBD2. This CDR3 spans 15 amino acids. V was clipped by 2 bases and J by 5 bases; unmatched bases: 8. Looked up from germline, CDR1 is MNHNS and CDR2 is SASEGT. The CDR3 sequence is CASSETRTRGETQYF. CDR3 DNA sequence: TGTGCCAGCAGTGAAACAAGGACTAGGGGTGAGACCCAGTACTTC.

This rearrangement joins TRBV28 to TRBJ1-1; D perhaps matches TRBD1 (6 bases). This CDR3 region has 12 residues. The germline CDR1 and CDR2 sequences are MDHEN and SYDVKM. V was pared by 10 bases and J by 7 bases, with 16 bases between. The CDR3 nucleotides read TGTGCCATCCGCATGACAGGTAATGAAGCTTTCTTT. It yields the protein CAIRMTGNEAFF.

This clone has only a few counts. The chain carries TRBV28 and TRBJ1-2; D uncertain. In germline, CDR1 is MDHEN, CDR2 SYDVKM. V was clipped by 1 base and J by 2 bases, with 14 bases between them. This CDR3 is 16 amino acids long. CDR3 in DNA: TGTGCCAGCAGTTTATTGCCGACCGGGATAAACTATGGCTACACCTTC. Translation: CASSLLPTGINYGYTF.

The V and J genes are TRBV5-1 and TRBJ2-1, with 9 bases that match TRBD1. J was trimmed by 5 bases and V by 3 bases; bases with no gene match: 6. CDR3 length: 15 residues. The germline gives CDR1 SGHRS, CDR2 YFSETQ. The CDR3 nucleotides are TGCGCCAGCAGCTCGGGACAGGGTGGCCACAATGAGCAGTTCTTC. This gives the protein CASSSGQGGHNEQFF.

The rearrangement links TRBV29-1 to TRBJ1-2, with 7 bases identical to TRBD1. CDR1 SQVTM and CDR2 ANQGSEA come from the germline V gene. Trimming at V came to 0 bases and at J to 4 bases, leaving 8 bases not matched to a gene. The CDR3 is 15 amino acids. DNA of the CDR3: TGCAGCGTTGAAGATCCGCACGGGACAGTCTATGGCTACACCTTC. Its protein is CSVEDPHGTVYGYTF. Combining the CDR3 with reference TRBV29-1 and TRBJ1-2 gives the whole variable domain SAVISQKPSRDICQRGTSLTIQCQVDSQVTMMFWYRQQPGQSLTLIATANQGSEATYESGFVIDKFPISRPNLTFSTLTVSNMSPEDSSIYLCSVEDPHGTVYGYTFGSGTRLTVV.

The gene calls are TRBV24-1 and TRBJ2-7, with 8 bases that match TRBD1. The CDR3 length is 15 residues. The germline V gene has CDR1 KGHDR and CDR2 SFDVKD. Germline trimming cut 4 bases from V and 2 bases from J; bases unmatched to any gene: 6. The CDR3 is CATSDTGTGPYEQYF. The CDR3 DNA reads as TGTGCCACCAGTGACACCGGGACAGGACCCTACGAGCAGTACTTC.

The chain recombines TRBV7-6 with TRBJ2-2; tentative D call: TRBD2 (5 bases). The CDR3 is made up of 14 amino acids. V was trimmed by 3 bases and J by 1 base, leaving 6 bases between them. Germline V CDR1 and CDR2: SGHVS, FNYEAQ. The CDR3 sequence: CASSFAGNTGELFF. The CDR3 DNA follows: TGTGCCAGCAGCTTCGCGGGGAACACCGGGGAGCTGTTTTTT.

CDR3 nucleotides: TGTGCCAGCAGCTCCGTTCGGGGGGGTCAAGAGACCCAGTACTTC. Its translation is CASSSVRGGQETQYF. The chain has TRBV7-2 and TRBJ2-5; TRBD2 aligns across 8 bases. The CDR3 is 15 residues long. Per germline, CDR1 SGHTA and CDR2 FQGNSA. V lost 4 bases to trimming and J lost 2 bases; unmatched junction nucleotides: 6.

The rearrangement joins TRBV11-2 to TRBJ2-5; D may be TRBD1 (5 bases). Trimming removed 5 bases from V and 5 bases from J, with 18 bases in between. The CDR3 loop spans 15 amino acids. CDR1 is SGHAT, CDR2 FQNNGV, per germline. In DNA form, the CDR3 reads TGTGCCAGCAGCATTGCATCTCAGGGCTGGGAGACCCAGTACTTC. Amino acids: CASSIASQGWETQYF. The variable domain in full, with the rest retrieved from reference TRBV11-2 and TRBJ2-5, is EAGVAQSPRYKIIEKRQSVAFWCNPISGHATLYWYQQILGQGPKLLIQFQNNGVVDDSQLPKDRFSAERLKGVDSTLKIQPAKLEDSAVYLCASSIASQGWETQYFGPGTRLLVL.

The chain is built from TRBV28 and TRBJ2-5; 8 positions match TRBD1. Germline loops: CDR1 MDHEN, CDR2 SYDVKM. The CDR3 loop spans 17 amino acids. The trim removed 5 bases at V and 3 bases at J, leaving 14 bases unmatched. The CDR3 DNA follows: TGTGCCAGCAGTCCACCGGGACAGGAGGGTTTCAAAGAGACCCAGTACTTC. It is translated as CASSPPGQEGFKETQYF.

This clone has only one observation. The rearrangement links TRBV11-1 to TRBJ1-1; D is perhaps TRBD1 (6 bases). The germline V gene has CDR1 SGHAT and CDR2 FQDESV (reference sequence). Trimming shortened V by 3 bases and J by 3 bases, and 14 bases separated the two germline ends. The CDR3 has 15 amino acids. In DNA, the CDR3 is TGTGCCAGCAGCTTCAAACAGGGCATGGACACTGAAGCTTTCTTT. Its protein product is CASSFKQGMDTEAFF.

This chain uses TRBV12-3 or TRBV12-4 with TRBJ2-7; TRBD1 matches at 8 bases. CDR3 length equals 13 residues. Unmatched junction bases numbered 3, after V lost 8 bases and J lost 0 bases. The CDR3 DNA follows: TGTGCCAGCTCCGGGACAGGCTCCTACGAGCAGTACTTC. Residues: CASSGTGSYEQYF.

The gene calls are TRBV9 and TRBJ2-1; D may be TRBD1 (6 bases). Germline CDR1 is SGDLS and CDR2 is YYNGEE. The CDR3 contains 15 residues. Trimming left V 4 bases short and J 8 bases short, with 19 bases between. This CDR3 is CASSPGTPFGHEQFF. CDR3 nucleotides: TGTGCCAGCAGCCCGGGGACACCCTTTGGGCATGAGCAGTTCTTC.

The V call is TRBV5-5, the J call TRBJ2-2, with D possibly TRBD2 on 5 matching bases. Germline V lookup: CDR1 SGHKS, CDR2 YYEKEE (reference sequence). The CDR3 spans 14 residues. Trimming cost V 4 bases and J 1 base, with 8 bases left between them. As DNA, the CDR3 is TGTGCCAGCAGCGAGGGATTGAACACCGGGGAGCTGTTTTTT. Translated, it gives CASSEGLNTGELFF.